Following are 14 T cell receptor beta chains from one sample sequenced in a study of blood T cell repertoires in COVID-19. The data were produced by immunoSEQ multiplex PCR, yet TCRdb's version contains in-frame clones alone and is incomplete. The repertoire holds under 150,000 clones, with around 83% as singletons. Material for sequencing was PBMCs or T cells enriched from blood (not recorded which). Receptors were obtained from a man aged 30 to 39 who had recovered from COVID-19.

This chain joins TRBV19 and TRBJ2-7, with TRBD2 matching 13 bases. Germline values: CDR1 LNHDA, CDR2 SQIVND (reference sequence). The CDR3 contains 18 residues. The V segment lost 2 bases and the J segment 0 bases; nucleotides outside the gene matches: 7. This CDR3 is CASSIFGTSGTSSYEQYF. Here the CDR3 DNA reads TGTGCCAGTAGTATATTTGGGACTAGCGGGACGAGCTCCTACGAGCAGTACTTC.

The rearrangement joins TRBV5-1 to TRBJ2-7, with TRBD2 matching over 7 bases. CDR1 and CDR2 from the germline V gene are SGHRS and YFSETQ. Losses at the gene ends were 4 bases for V and 4 bases for J; bases not matched to a gene: 8. CDR3 length: 14 residues. CDR3 residues: CASSPGLEKYEQYF. In DNA form, the CDR3 reads TGCGCCAGCAGCCCCGGACTAGAGAAGTACGAGCAGTACTTC.

V gene TRBV6-7 combines with J gene TRBJ2-2; D may be TRBD2 (6 bases). TRBV6-7 is an ORF for which the function is uncertain. V was trimmed by 11 bases and J by 1 base, leaving 20 bases between them. This CDR3 is 16 amino acids long. The CDR3 protein is CAPRPVRERNTGELFF. Here the CDR3 DNA reads TGTGCCCCCAGACCCGTCCGGGAGAGGAACACCGGGGAGCTGTTTTTT.

The V and J genes are TRBV24-1 and TRBJ2-1, with 13 bases identical to TRBD2. Germline V gene data show CDR1 as KGHDR and CDR2 as SFDVKD. With 5 bases clipped from V and 10 bases from J, the junction kept 4 bases outside the gene matches. The CDR3 extends over 14 amino acids. The CDR3 sequence is CATSGTSGSQEQFF. The CDR3 region has the DNA TGTGCCACCAGTGGGACTAGCGGGAGCCAAGAGCAGTTCTTC.

This clone was found once. The chain has TRBV21-1 and TRBJ2-4; the DNA was not compared with TRBD2, the D call given in the table. TRBV21-1 is listed as a pseudogene. This CDR3 contains 16 residues. The CDR3 region has the DNA TGTGCCAGCACAATTCGCGGGACGTTCGCCAAAAACATTCAGTACTTC. Translated: CASTIRGTFAKNIQYF.

The chain has TRBV2 and TRBJ1-1; 11 bases align to TRBD1. The germline V gene encodes CDR1 SNHLY and CDR2 FYNNEI. Trimming took 3 bases from V and 6 from J; bases not matched to a gene: 0. The CDR3 totals 13 residues. The CDR3 coding sequence is TGTGCCAGCAGTGAGGGACAGGGGGCTGAAGCTTTCTTT. Translating gives CASSEGQGAEAFF.

This clone has just a few counts. The chain couples TRBV27 to TRBJ2-3, with 10 nucleotides matching TRBD2. V lost 6 bases and J lost 3; bases outside the gene matches: 9. The CDR3 contains 16 residues. Germline CDR1 MNHEY, CDR2 SMNVEV (reference sequence). The CDR3 reads CASRDRSGRTTDTQYF. DNA of the CDR3: TGTGCCAGCAGGGACCGTAGCGGGAGGACTACAGATACGCAGTATTTT.

This chain connects TRBV27 to TRBJ2-3, with D possibly matching TRBD1 (6 bases). The CDR3 has 16 amino acids. The V end was cut by 5 bases, the J end by 3 bases, with 18 bases between. CDR1 is MNHEY, CDR2 SMNVEV, per germline (reference sequence). CDR3 loop: CASSPRQGLSTDTQYF. CDR3 bases: TGTGCCAGCAGTCCTCGCCAGGGGTTAAGTACAGATACGCAGTATTTT.

This clone was observed a few times. V usage is TRBV7-9 and J usage is TRBJ1-1, with D hard to call. This CDR3 is built from 15 residues. CDR1 is SEHNR and CDR2 is FQNEAQ in the germline V gene (reference sequence). The V gene lost 8 bases and the J gene lost 2 bases, with 18 bases spanning the gap. For the CDR3, the DNA is TGTGCCAGCGATATATACGCCCCAGATAACACTGAAGCTTTCTTT. Amino acids: CASDIYAPDNTEAFF.

The chain is built from TRBV15 and TRBJ1-4; a possible D gene is TRBD1 (5 bases). V lost 5 bases and J 7 bases, leaving 17 bases between the germline ends. Germline V CDR1 and CDR2: LNHNV, YYDKDF (reference sequence). This CDR3 has 15 amino acids. In DNA, the CDR3 is TGTGCCACCAGCGGTTCAACTGGGGCAGCTGAAAAACTGTTTTTT. Translating gives CATSGSTGAAEKLFF.

The rearrangement uses TRBV19 and TRBJ1-3; D gene uncertain. V was clipped by 5 bases and J by 7 bases, with 15 bases between them. CDR3 length: 14 residues. Germline CDR1 LNHDA, CDR2 SQIVND (reference sequence). The CDR3 DNA follows: TGTGCCAGTAGTCTCCAAGCGTCATGGAACACCATATATTTT. Residues: CASSLQASWNTIYF.

This sequence joins TRBV7-9 and TRBJ2-1, with D hard to call. CDR1 and CDR2 from the germline V gene are SEHNR and FQNEAQ (reference sequence). CDR3 size: 16 residues. Trimming pared 2 bases from V and 7 bases from J, leaving 18 bases between. CDR3 amino acids: CASSLINGWSWNEQFF. The CDR3 region has the DNA TGTGCCAGCAGCTTAATTAATGGCTGGAGTTGGAATGAGCAGTTCTTC.

This chain links TRBV7-2 with TRBJ2-7, with 7 bases identical to TRBD2. Per the germline V gene, CDR1 is SGHTA and CDR2 is FQGNSA. The CDR3 extends over 15 amino acids. The ends lost 6 bases at V and 6 bases at J; junction bases unmatched: 14. CDR3 sequence: CASSPVAGRESEQYF. DNA of the CDR3: TGTGCCAGCAGTCCGGTCGCTGGGCGGGAGAGCGAGCAGTACTTC.

The chain uses TRBV2 and TRBJ2-3, with 7 bases fitting TRBD2. Germline loops: CDR1 SNHLY, CDR2 FYNNEI. The V gene end was trimmed by 1 base and the J gene end by 4 bases; junction bases not matched to a gene: 5. CDR3 length equals 15 residues. The CDR3 here is CASSEGAGTPDTQYF. The CDR3 DNA sequence: TGTGCCAGCAGTGAAGGAGCGGGAACACCAGATACGCAGTATTTT.